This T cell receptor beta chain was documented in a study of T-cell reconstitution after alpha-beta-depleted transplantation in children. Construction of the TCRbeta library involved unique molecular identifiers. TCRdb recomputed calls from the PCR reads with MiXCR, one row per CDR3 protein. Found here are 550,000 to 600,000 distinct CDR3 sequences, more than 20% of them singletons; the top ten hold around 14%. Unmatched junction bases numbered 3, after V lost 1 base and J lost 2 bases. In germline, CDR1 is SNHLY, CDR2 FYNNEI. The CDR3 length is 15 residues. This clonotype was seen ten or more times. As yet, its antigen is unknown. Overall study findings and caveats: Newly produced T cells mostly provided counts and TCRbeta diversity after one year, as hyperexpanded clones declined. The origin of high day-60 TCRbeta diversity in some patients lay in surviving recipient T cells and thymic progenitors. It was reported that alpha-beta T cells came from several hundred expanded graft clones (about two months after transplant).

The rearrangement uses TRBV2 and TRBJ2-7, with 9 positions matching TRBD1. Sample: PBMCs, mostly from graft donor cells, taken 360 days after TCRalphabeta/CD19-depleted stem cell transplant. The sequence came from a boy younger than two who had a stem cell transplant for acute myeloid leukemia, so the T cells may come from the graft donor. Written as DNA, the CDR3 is TGTGCCAGCAGTGAAGTAGGGACAGGGACCTACGAGCAGTACGTC. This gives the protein CASSEVGTGTYEQYV.